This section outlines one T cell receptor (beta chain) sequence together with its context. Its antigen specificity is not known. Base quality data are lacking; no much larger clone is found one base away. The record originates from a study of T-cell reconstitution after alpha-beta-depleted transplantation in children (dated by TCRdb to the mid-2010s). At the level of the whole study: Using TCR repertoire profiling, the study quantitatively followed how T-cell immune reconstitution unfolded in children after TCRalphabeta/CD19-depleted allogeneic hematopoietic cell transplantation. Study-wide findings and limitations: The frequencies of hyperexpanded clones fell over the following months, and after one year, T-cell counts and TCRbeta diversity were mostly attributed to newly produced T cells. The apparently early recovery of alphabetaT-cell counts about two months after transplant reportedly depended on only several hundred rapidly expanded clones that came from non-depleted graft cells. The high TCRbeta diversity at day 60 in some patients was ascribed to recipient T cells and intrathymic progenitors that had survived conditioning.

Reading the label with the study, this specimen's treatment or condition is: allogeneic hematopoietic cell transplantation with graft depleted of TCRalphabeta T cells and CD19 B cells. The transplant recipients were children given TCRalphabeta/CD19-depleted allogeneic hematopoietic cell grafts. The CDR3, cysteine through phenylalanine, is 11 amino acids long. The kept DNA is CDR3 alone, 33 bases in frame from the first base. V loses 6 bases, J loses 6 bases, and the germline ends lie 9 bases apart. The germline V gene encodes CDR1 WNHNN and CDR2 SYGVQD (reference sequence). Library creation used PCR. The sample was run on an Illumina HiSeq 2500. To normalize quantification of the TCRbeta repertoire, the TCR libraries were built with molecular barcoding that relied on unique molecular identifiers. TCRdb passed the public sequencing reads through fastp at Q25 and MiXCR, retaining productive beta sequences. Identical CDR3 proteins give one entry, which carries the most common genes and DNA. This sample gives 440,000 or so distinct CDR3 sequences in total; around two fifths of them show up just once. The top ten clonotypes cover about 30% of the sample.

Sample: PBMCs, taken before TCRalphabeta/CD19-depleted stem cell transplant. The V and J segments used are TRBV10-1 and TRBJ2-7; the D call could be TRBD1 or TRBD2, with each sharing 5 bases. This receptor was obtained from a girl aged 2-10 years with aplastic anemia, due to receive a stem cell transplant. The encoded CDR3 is CASSRGTEQYF. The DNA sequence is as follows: TGCGCCAGCAGCCGTGGGACCGAGCAGTACTTC.